This T cell receptor beta chain was captured in a study of response to subunit inactivated influenza vaccine. General observations from the study: Every seasonal influenza vaccination brings in few new T cells, the authors suggested.

A word on this clonotype: Its target is unknown.

TCRdb analysed the RT-PCR reads with MiXCR anew, one entry per CDR3 protein. Among 650,000 or so distinct CDR3 sequences listed, 14% were seen once. In germline, CDR1 is SGHRS, CDR2 YFSETQ. CDR3 length: 15 amino acids. The V end was cut by 2 bases, the J end by 0 bases, with 8 bases between. The sample consisted of PBMCs from blood, taken 14 to 15 days before vaccination. The chain joins TRBV5-1 to TRBJ2-2, with D possibly TRBD2 on 5 matching bases. The TCR was taken from a man aged 45-65 years who received an inactivated influenza vaccine. The DNA for the CDR3 is TGCGCCAGCAGCTTAGCGGAGACGAACACCGGGGAGCTGTTTTTT. This codes for CASSLAETNTGELFF.